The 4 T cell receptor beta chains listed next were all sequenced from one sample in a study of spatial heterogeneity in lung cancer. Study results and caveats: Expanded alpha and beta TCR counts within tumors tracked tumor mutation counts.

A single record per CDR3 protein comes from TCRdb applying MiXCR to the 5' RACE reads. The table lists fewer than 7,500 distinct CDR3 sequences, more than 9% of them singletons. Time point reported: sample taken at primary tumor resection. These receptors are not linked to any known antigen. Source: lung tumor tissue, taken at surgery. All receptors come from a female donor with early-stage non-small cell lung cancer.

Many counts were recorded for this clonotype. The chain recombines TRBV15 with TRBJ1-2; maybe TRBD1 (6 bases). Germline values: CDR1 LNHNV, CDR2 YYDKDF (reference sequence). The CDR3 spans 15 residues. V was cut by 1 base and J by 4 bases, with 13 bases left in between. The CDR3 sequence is CATSRARGEFYGYTF. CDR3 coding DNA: TGTGCCACCAGCAGAGCCAGGGGAGAATTCTATGGCTACACCTTC. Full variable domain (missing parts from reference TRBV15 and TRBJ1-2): DAMVIQNPRYQVTQFGKPVTLSCSQTLNHNVMYWYQQKSSQAPKLLFHYYDKDFNNEADTPDNFQSRRPNTSFCFLDIRSPGLGDTAMYLCATSRARGEFYGYTFGSGTRLTVV.

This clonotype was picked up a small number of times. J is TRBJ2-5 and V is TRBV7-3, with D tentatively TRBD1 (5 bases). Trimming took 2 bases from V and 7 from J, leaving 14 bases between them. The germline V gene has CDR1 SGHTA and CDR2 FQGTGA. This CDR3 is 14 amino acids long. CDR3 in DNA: TGTGCCAGCAGCTTATTTGTAGGGGTGGGGACCCAGTACTTC. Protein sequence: CASSLFVGVGTQYF.

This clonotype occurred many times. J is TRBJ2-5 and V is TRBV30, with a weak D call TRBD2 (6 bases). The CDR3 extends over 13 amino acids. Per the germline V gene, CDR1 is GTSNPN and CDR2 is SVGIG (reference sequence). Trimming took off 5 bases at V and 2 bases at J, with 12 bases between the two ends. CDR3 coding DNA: TGTGCCTGGGGCCCGGGACTTCAAGAGACCCAGTACTTC. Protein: CAWGPGLQETQYF.

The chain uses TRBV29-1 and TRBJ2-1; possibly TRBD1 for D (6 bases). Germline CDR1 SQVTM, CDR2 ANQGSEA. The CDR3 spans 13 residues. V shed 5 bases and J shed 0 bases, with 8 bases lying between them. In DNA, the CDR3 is TGCAGCGTTAGGGGGAGCTCCTACAATGAGCAGTTCTTC. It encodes CSVRGSSYNEQFF.